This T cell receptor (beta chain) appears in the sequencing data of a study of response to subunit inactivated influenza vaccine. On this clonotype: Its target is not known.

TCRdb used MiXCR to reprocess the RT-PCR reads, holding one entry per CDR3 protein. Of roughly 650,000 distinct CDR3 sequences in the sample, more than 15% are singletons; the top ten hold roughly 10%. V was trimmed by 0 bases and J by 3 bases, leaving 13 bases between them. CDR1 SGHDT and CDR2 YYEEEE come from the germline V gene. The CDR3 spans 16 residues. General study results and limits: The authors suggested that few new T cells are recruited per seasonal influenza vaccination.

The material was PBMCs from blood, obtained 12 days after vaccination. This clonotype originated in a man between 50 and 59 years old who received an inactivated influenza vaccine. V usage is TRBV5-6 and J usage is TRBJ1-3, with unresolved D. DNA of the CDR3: TGTGCCAGCAGCTTGGACGGGCGAGGCTATGGAAACACCATATATTTT. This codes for CASSLDGRGYGNTIYF.